These 12 T cell receptor beta chains were all obtained from the same sample, sequenced in a study of T-cell reconstitution after alpha-beta-depleted transplantation in children. Unique molecular identifiers tagged the TCRbeta library. A single record per CDR3 protein comes from TCRdb applying MiXCR to the PCR reads. The data contain a few hundred thousand distinct CDR3 sequences, approximately 23% of them seen just once; the ten biggest clones take up approximately 9.9%. The specimen comprised PBMCs, mostly from graft donor cells, sampled 180 days after TCRalphabeta/CD19-depleted stem cell transplant. Source of these receptors: a male patient under 18 who had a stem cell transplant for acute lymphoblastic leukemia, so the T cells may come from the graft donor.

The J gene is TRBJ2-3, the V gene TRBV12-3 or TRBV12-4, with TRBD2 matching over 11 bases. Germline trimming cut 6 bases from V and 6 bases from J; bases unmatched to any gene: 8. The CDR3 has 15 amino acids. The CDR3 nucleotides read TGTGCCAGCAGACAACTAGCGGGAGAGACGGATACGCAGTATTTT. Translated, it gives CASRQLAGETDTQYF.

This clonotype was counted a few times. The rearrangement joins TRBV20-1 to TRBJ2-5; 12 positions match TRBD2. The germline V gene encodes CDR1 DFQATT and CDR2 SNEGSKA (reference sequence). The CDR3 contains 16 residues. The V gene end was trimmed by 0 bases and the J gene end by 3 bases; junction bases not matched to a gene: 5. CDR3 DNA sequence: TGCAGTGCTAGAGATCTCTGGACTAGCGGGAAAGAGACCCAGTACTTC. Amino acid sequence: CSARDLWTSGKETQYF.

The chain carries TRBV27 and TRBJ2-1, with D unclear. The CDR3 has 15 residues. Trimming shortened V by 4 bases and J by 0 bases, and 10 bases separated the two germline ends. The germline V gene encodes CDR1 MNHEY and CDR2 SMNVEV (reference sequence). The CDR3 region has the DNA TGTGCCAGCAGTTCGCCGATGAGCTCCTACAATGAGCAGTTCTTC. Protein sequence: CASSSPMSSYNEQFF.

This clonotype was counted only a few times. This chain connects TRBV18 to TRBJ2-1; unclear D gene. V was clipped by 1 base and J by 10 bases, with 11 bases between them. The germline CDR1 and CDR2 sequences are KGHSH and LQKENI. CDR3 size: 13 residues. The CDR3 nucleotides are TGTGCCAGCTCACCACTTGTTTCTACAGAGCAGTTCTTC. As protein: CASSPLVSTEQFF. The whole variable domain, filled in from reference TRBV18 and TRBJ2-1, reads NAGVMQNPRHLVRRRGQEARLRCSPMKGHSHVYWYRQLPEEGLKFMVYLQKENIIDESGMPKERFSAEFPKEGPSILRIQQVVRGDSAAYFCASSPLVSTEQFFGPGTRLTVL.

This clonotype has only a few counts. The chain joins TRBV6-5 to TRBJ2-7, with D perhaps matching TRBD1 (6 bases). CDR3 length: 14 residues. The germline V gene has CDR1 MNHEY and CDR2 SVGAGI. V was trimmed by 2 bases and J by 2 bases, leaving 10 bases between them. The CDR3 reads CASSYRDKTYEQYF. DNA for the CDR3: TGTGCCAGCAGTTACCGGGACAAGACCTACGAGCAGTACTTC.

The chain links TRBV5-6 to TRBJ1-1, with 7 nucleotides matching TRBD1. Germline-derived CDR1 and CDR2 are SGHDT and YYEEEE. The CDR3 runs to 16 residues. The junction had 6 bases not matched to a gene; V was cut back by 0 bases and J by 1 base. The CDR3 protein is CASSLGGGWGNTEAFF. CDR3 coding DNA: TGTGCCAGCAGCTTGGGAGGGGGCTGGGGGAACACTGAAGCTTTCTTT. The full variable domain, rest sourced from reference TRBV5-6 and TRBJ1-1, is DAGVTQSPTHLIKTRGQQVTLRCSPKSGHDTVSWYQQALGQGPQFIFQYYEEEERQRGNFPDRFSGHQFPNYSSELNVNALLLGDSALYLCASSLGGGWGNTEAFFGQGTRLTVV.

The rearrangement uses TRBV7-2 and TRBJ1-2; tentatively, D is TRBD1 (6 bases). Germline V gene sequence: CDR1 SGHTA, CDR2 FQGNSA. This CDR3 comprises 15 residues. V was cut by 5 bases and J by 0 bases, with 13 bases left in between. CDR3 coding DNA: TGTGCCAGCAGCCCACAGACAGGACCTAACTATGGCTACACCTTC. Its translation is CASSPQTGPNYGYTF.

The J gene is TRBJ2-1, the V gene TRBV9; TRBD2 agrees at 11 bases. This CDR3 has 16 residues. CDR1 is SGDLS, CDR2 YYNGEE, per germline. V shed 0 bases, J shed 6 bases, and the junction held 5 bases outside the gene matches. The CDR3 region has the DNA TGTGCCAGCAGCGTAGAACTAGCGGGAGTGGGCAATGAGCAGTTCTTC. Its protein product is CASSVELAGVGNEQFF.

This clonotype came up many times. This sequence joins TRBV5-5 and TRBJ2-1; unclear D gene. Per germline, CDR1 SGHKS and CDR2 YYEKEE (reference sequence). V dropped 1 base and J dropped 5 bases, with 1 base sitting between them. The CDR3 totals 11 residues. The CDR3: CASSLNNEQFF. The CDR3 DNA is TGTGCCAGCAGCTTGAACAATGAGCAGTTCTTC.

This clonotype has more than one count but fewer than ten. This chain uses TRBV11-2 with TRBJ1-1; no reliable D call. Germline lookup yields CDR1 SGHAT and CDR2 FQNNGV. The CDR3 is 13 residues long. V was shortened by 2 bases and J by 5 bases, with 9 bases between the two germline ends. The CDR3: CASSLTDATEAFF. The CDR3 DNA sequence: TGTGCCAGCAGCTTAACCGATGCAACTGAAGCTTTCTTT.

This clonotype appeared a few times. V gene TRBV15 combines with J gene TRBJ2-1; TRBD2 aligns across 8 bases. CDR3 length: 17 residues. V was pared by 0 bases and J by 12 bases, with 16 bases of the junction left unmatched. From germline, CDR1 is LNHNV and CDR2 YYDKDF (reference sequence). The CDR3 sequence is CATSRDKGEGLGKRQFF. DNA of the CDR3: TGTGCCACCAGCAGAGACAAGGGAGAGGGACTAGGTAAAAGGCAGTTCTTC.

The chain is built from TRBV5-1 and TRBJ1-2; maybe TRBD1 (6 bases). The CDR3 extends over 16 amino acids. Trimming stripped 5 bases from V and 2 bases from J, with 19 bases between. Per the germline V gene, CDR1 is SGHRS and CDR2 is YFSETQ. CDR3 nucleotide sequence: TGCGCCAGCAGTTTCGGGGGGCAGGCCGAAAACTATGGCTACACCTTC. This sequence encodes CASSFGGQAENYGYTF.